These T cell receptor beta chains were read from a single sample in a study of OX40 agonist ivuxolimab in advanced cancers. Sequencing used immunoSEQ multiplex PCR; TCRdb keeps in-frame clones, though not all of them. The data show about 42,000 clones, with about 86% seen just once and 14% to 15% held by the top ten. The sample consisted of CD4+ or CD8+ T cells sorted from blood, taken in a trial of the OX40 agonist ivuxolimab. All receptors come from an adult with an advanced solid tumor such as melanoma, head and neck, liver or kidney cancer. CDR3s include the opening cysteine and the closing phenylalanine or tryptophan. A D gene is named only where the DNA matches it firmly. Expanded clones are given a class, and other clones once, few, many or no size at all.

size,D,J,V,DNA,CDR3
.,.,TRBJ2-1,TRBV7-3,TGTGCCAGCAGCTTAAATCCGGGGATCCCCTACAATGAGCAGTTCTTC,CASSLNPGIPYNEQFF
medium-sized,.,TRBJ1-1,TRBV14,TGTGCCAGCAGCCCGATGGCAGCGGTGAACACTGAAGCTTTCTTT,CASSPMAAVNTEAFF
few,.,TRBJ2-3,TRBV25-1,TGTGCCAGCAGTGGTAAGGGTCTATCCTACGATACGCAGTATTTT,CASSGKGLSYDTQYF
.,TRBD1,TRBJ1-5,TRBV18,TGTGCCAGCTCACCACGGGACAGCCCAAATCAGCCCCAGCATTTT,CASSPRDSPNQPQHF
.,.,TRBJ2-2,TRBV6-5,TGTGCCAGCAGTTACAAGGGCACCGGGGAGCTGTTTTTT,CASSYKGTGELFF
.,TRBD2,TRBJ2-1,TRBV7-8,TGTGCCAGCAGCTACGAGCGGGAGTGGTCCTACAATGAGCAGTTCTTC,CASSYEREWSYNEQFF
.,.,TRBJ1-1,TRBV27,TGTGCCAGCAGTTCCCTGAGAAGGGAAGCTTTCTTT,CASSSLRREAFF
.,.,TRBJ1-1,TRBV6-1,TGTGCCAGCAGTATTGACACGAACACTGAAGCTTTCTTT,CASSIDTNTEAFF
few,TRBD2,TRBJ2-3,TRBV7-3,TGTGCCAGCAGCTCCCTAGCGGGTAGCACAGATACGCAGTATTTT,CASSSLAGSTDTQYF
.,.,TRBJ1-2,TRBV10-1,TGCGCCAGCAGTGATAGCTCTTATGGCTACACCTTC,CASSDSSYGYTF
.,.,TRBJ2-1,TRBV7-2,TGTGCCAGCAGCTTAGGGATCTTTGGAACTAGTCCAGGTACTGAGCAGTTCTTC,CASSLGIFGTSPGTEQFF
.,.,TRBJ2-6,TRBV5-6,TGTGCCAGCAGTCAAGGTGCTGGGGCCAACGTCCTGACTTTC,CASSQGAGANVLTF
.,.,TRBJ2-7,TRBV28,TGTGCCAGCAGTTTTTTACAGGCGAGCTCCTACGAGCAGTACTTC,CASSFLQASSYEQYF
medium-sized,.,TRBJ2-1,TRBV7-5,TGTGTCAGAAGCTGGCCTATCCAGGGAAATGAGCAGTTCTTC,CVRSWPIQGNEQFF
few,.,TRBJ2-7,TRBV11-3,TGTGCCAGCAGCTTTCTACAGGGAGACGAGCAGTACTTC,CASSFLQGDEQYF
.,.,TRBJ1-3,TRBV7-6,TGTGCCAGCAGCGAGGGGCCAGGCTACTCTGGAAACACCATATATTTT,CASSEGPGYSGNTIYF
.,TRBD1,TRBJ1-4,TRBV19,TGTGCCAGTAGTATAGAAGTTTTGGGGGACAGAGGGGAAAAACTGTTTTTT,CASSIEVLGDRGEKLFF
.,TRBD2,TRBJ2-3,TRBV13,TGTGCCAGCAGCTTAGTGTCGGGAGGGTCTGCAGATACGCAGTATTTT,CASSLVSGGSADTQYF
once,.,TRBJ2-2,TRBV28,TGTGCCAGCAGTTGGGCGGGGACCGGGGAGCTGTTTTTT,CASSWAGTGELFF
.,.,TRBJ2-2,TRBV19,TGTGCCAGTGTCTACACCGGGGAGCTGTTTTTT,CASVYTGELFF
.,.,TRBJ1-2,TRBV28,TGTGCCAGCAGTTTATGGACGGGATATGGCTACACCTTC,CASSLWTGYGYTF
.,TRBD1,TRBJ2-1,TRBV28,TGTGCCAGCAGCTCTGCACAGGGGTACAATGAGCAGTTCTTC,CASSSAQGYNEQFF
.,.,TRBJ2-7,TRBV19,TGTGCCAGTAGTGTCGGGGCCTCCTACGAGCAGTACTTC,CASSVGASYEQYF
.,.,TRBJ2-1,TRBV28,TGTGCCAGCAGTTTCAATCCGGGGAGACCCGACAATGAGCAGTTCTTC,CASSFNPGRPDNEQFF
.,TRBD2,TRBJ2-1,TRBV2,TGTGCCAGCAGTGACGGTTGGACTAGCGACAATGAGCAGTTCTTC,CASSDGWTSDNEQFF
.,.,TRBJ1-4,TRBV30,TGTGCCTGGAGTGTAGGGAGTGAAAAACTGTTTTTT,CAWSVGSEKLFF
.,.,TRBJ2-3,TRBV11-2,TGTGCCAGCAGTCGGGACATAAACACAGATACGCAGTATTTT,CASSRDINTDTQYF
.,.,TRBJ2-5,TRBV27,TGTGCCAGCAGTTTATACCCTAGCGCGGAGACCCAGTACTTC,CASSLYPSAETQYF
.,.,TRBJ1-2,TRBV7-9,TGTGCCAGCAGCTTAGATTGGGTAGCCTATGGCTACACCTTC,CASSLDWVAYGYTF
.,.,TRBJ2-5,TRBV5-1,TGCGCCAGCAGCCCGGGGGGCAGCCAAGAGACCCAGTACTTC,CASSPGGSQETQYF
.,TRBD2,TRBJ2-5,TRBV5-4,TGTGCCAGCAGCTTGTATACTAGCGGGACGGAGACCCAGTACTTC,CASSLYTSGTETQYF
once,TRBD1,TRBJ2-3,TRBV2,TGTGCCAGACAGGGGACAGATACGCAGTATTTT,CARQGTDTQYF
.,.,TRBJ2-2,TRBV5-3,TGTGCCAGAACTTACAGGACCGGGGAGCTGTTTTTT,CARTYRTGELFF
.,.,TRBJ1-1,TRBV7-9,TGTGCCAGCAGCTTCGGCAATAGGTCGGGTACGGCTTTCTTT,CASSFGNRSGTAFF
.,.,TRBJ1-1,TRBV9,TGTGCCAGCAGCGTGCGGGCGGACACTGAAGCTTTCTTT,CASSVRADTEAFF
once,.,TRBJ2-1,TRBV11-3,TGTGCCAGCAGCCAGCGGACACCTTACAATGAGCAGTTCTTC,CASSQRTPYNEQFF
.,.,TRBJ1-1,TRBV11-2,TGTGCCAGCAGCATCCGGGTCCTGAACACTGAAGCTTTCTTT,CASSIRVLNTEAFF
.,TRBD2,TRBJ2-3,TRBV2,TGTGCCAGCAGTGGGCTAGCGGGGTACACAGATACGCAGTATTTT,CASSGLAGYTDTQYF
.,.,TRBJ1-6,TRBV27,TGTGCCAGCAGTTCCACCCTAACGCTCGCCGCAGGGTATAATTCACCCCTCCACTTT,CASSSTLTLAAGYNSPLHF
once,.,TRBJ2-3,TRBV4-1,TGCGCCAGCAGCACCTTAAACACAGATACGCAGTATTTT,CASSTLNTDTQYF
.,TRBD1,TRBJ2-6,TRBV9,TGTGCCAGCAGCGTAGAAAAGGACAGGGTGGCTGGGGCCAACGTCCTGACTTTC,CASSVEKDRVAGANVLTF
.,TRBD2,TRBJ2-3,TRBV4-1,TGCGCCAGCAGCCATACCCCCGGGACTAGCGGGATAACAGATACGCAGTATTTT,CASSHTPGTSGITDTQYF
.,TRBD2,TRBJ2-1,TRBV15,TGTGCCACCAGCGAGACTAGCGGGTATAGCTCCTACAATGAGCAGTTCTTC,CATSETSGYSSYNEQFF
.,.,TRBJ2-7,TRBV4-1,TGCGCCAGCAGCCAAGTGGGGGGGCCAGGGTCAACCTACGAGCAGTACTTC,CASSQVGGPGSTYEQYF
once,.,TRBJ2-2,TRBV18,TGTGCCAGCTCACCGGGCGGGGAGCTGTTTTTT,CASSPGGELFF
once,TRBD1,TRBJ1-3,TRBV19,TGTGCCAGTAGTATACTCTCGGAGGGGGCGTTTGGAAACACCATATATTTT,CASSILSEGAFGNTIYF
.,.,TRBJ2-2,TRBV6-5,TGTGCCAGCAGTTTACCCGGGACCGGGGAGCTGTTTTTT,CASSLPGTGELFF
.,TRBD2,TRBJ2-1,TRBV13,TGTGCCAGCAGGGGAAAGATGGAGCGGGAGCGTCAGGCCGGTCATGAGCAGTTCTTC,CASRGKMERERQAGHEQFF